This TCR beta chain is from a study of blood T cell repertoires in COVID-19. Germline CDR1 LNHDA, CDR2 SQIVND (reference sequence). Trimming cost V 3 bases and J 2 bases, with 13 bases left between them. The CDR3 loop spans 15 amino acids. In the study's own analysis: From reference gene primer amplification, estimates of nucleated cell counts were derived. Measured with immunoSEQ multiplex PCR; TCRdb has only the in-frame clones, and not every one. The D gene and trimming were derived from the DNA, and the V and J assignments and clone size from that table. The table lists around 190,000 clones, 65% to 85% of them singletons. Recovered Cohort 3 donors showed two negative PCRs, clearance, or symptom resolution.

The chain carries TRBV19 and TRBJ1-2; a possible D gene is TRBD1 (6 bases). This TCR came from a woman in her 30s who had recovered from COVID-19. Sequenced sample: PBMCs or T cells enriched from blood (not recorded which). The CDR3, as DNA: TGTGCCAGTAGTATTACAGGGCTCAGGAACTATGGCTACACCTTC. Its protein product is CASSITGLRNYGYTF.